This T cell receptor beta chain was recovered during a study of T cells after yellow fever vaccination. TCRdb reanalysed the 5' RACE reads using MiXCR and keeps one entry per CDR3 protein. The sample lists some 340,000 distinct CDR3 sequences, about 4% occurring once. This CDR3 has 13 amino acids. Germline CDR1 is SQVTM and CDR2 is ANQGSEA. Germline trimming cut 2 bases from V and 9 bases from J; bases unmatched to any gene: 5. Whole-study findings and limits: Booster samples showed a return of most primary-vaccination clones (around 96% CD4, roughly 85% CD8).

As regards this clonotype: Its antigen remains unidentified.

This chain connects TRBV29-1 to TRBJ2-1, with 9 bases that match TRBD2. The sequencing used PBMCs, collected 5 days after the yellow fever booster vaccination. This TCR came from a man between 18 and 35 years old who received the YFV17D yellow fever vaccine. Written as DNA, the CDR3 is TGCAGCGTTGAATACGGCGGGGGGGCTGAGCAGTTCTTC. This sequence encodes CSVEYGGGAEQFF.